This section outlines one TCR beta chain sequence together with its context. The source of the sample is a study of T cells expressing NK-cell markers. This CDR3 has 13 amino acids. Looked up from germline, CDR1 is MNHEY and CDR2 is SVGAGI. 5'RACE template switching with UMIs generated TCR beta cDNA. TCRdb re-called the 5' RACE reads and catalogs CDR3 proteins one per entry, DNA excluded. This sample's table reports roughly 450,000 distinct CDR3 sequences. Sequencing was carried out using blood T cells: a sorted CD56 or NKG2C T cell subset, CD4+ or CD8+ T cells, or bulk PBMC T cells (not recorded which). V is TRBV6-5 and J is TRBJ1-3. This sequence originates from a woman between 45 and 60 years old in good health. CDR3 protein: CASSRAGGNTIYF.